A selection of T cell receptor beta chains follows, all from one sample in a study of cytomegalovirus exposure and HLA in healthy donors. This table comes from immunoSEQ multiplex PCR, and its TCRdb copy is limited to in-frame clones, with some not included. The sample lists 150,000 to 200,000 clones, 85% occurring once. Sample: PBMCs. Receptor source: a boy under 10 years old in good health and CMV-seronegative. The CDR3 runs from the conserved cysteine through the conserved F or W. D genes are given only for firm matches. Expanded clones get a size class; other rows say once, few or many, or leave the size out.

d_call,v_call,j_call,clone_size,cdr3_nt,cdr3_aa
TRBD2,TRBV5-1,TRBJ2-3,.,TGCGCCAGCAGCTTGGAGCGGGGAAAAGATACGCAGTATTTT,CASSLERGKDTQYF
TRBD2,TRBV7-6,TRBJ2-3,once,TGTGCCAGCAGCTCCTACCGGACTAGCGGGAGTAAGGATACGCAGTATTTT,CASSSYRTSGSKDTQYF
.,TRBV27,TRBJ2-2,.,TGTGCCAGCCATGACCCAGGCTCGACCGGGGAGCTGTTTTTT,CASHDPGSTGELFF
TRBD1,TRBV30,TRBJ1-1,.,TGTGCCTGGGGGACAGGGGGACTATCGAACACTGAAGCTTTCTTT,CAWGTGGLSNTEAFF
.,TRBV9,TRBJ1-4,.,TGTGCCAGCAGCTCGGGACAAATTCGTGAAAAACTGTTTTTT,CASSSGQIREKLFF
TRBD1,TRBV28,TRBJ1-2,once,TGTGCCAGCAGTTTGGGACAGAACTATGGCTACACCTTC,CASSLGQNYGYTF
.,TRBV7-9,TRBJ2-1,.,TGTGCCAGCAGCTTAGCCCAGGGGAAGATCAATGAGCAGTTCTTC,CASSLAQGKINEQFF
TRBD2,TRBV27,TRBJ2-1,.,TGTGCCAGCGGGAAACCGGGACTAGGCGATGAGCAGTTCTTC,CASGKPGLGDEQFF
TRBD2,TRBV11-2,TRBJ2-4,.,TGTGCCAGCAGCTTAGTGGTAGCGGGGGGGCGCGAAAACATTCAGTACTTC,CASSLVVAGGRENIQYF
.,TRBV7-2,TRBJ1-6,.,TGTGCCAGCAGCTACTCGATAGGGGACTCCTATAATTCACCCCTCCACTTT,CASSYSIGDSYNSPLHF
TRBD2,TRBV29-1,TRBJ2-1,once,TGCAGCGTTCCGCTAGCGGGAAGCAATGAGCAGCTCTTC,CSVPLAGSNEQLF
.,TRBV18,TRBJ1-3,.,TGTGCCAGCTCACCACGACGAGGTTTATCTGGAAACACCATATATTTT,CASSPRRGLSGNTIYF
.,TRBV18,TRBJ2-1,.,TGTGCCAGCTCACCACTAAAGCTAGGACAGTTCTCCTACAATGAGCAGTTCTTC,CASSPLKLGQFSYNEQFF
TRBD2,TRBV6-4,TRBJ2-7,.,TGTGCCAGCAGTCTGATAGCGGGAGGGCCTCTCTACGAGCAGTACTTC,CASSLIAGGPLYEQYF
.,TRBV9,TRBJ2-1,.,TGTGCCAGCACCGCCGACTTGTACTCCTACAATGAGCAGTTCTTC,CASTADLYSYNEQFF
.,TRBV7-9,TRBJ1-1,once,TGTTCCAGCAGCCTTTTTAACACTGAAGCTTTCTTT,CSSSLFNTEAFF
TRBD1,TRBV28,TRBJ2-2,.,TGTGCCAGCAGTTCGCACTCGACAGGGACCGGGGAGCTGTTTTTT,CASSSHSTGTGELFF
.,TRBV6-5,TRBJ1-1,.,TGTGCCAGCAGTTACGATTCAGGGTCCACTGAAGCTTTCTTT,CASSYDSGSTEAFF
TRBD1,TRBV5-1,TRBJ1-2,.,TGCGCCAGCAGTACAGGGGGGAACTATGGCTACACCTTC,CASSTGGNYGYTF
TRBD1,TRBV6-5,TRBJ1-4,.,TGTGCCAGCAGTTACCCGACAGGGGGCAATGAAAAACTGTTTTTT,CASSYPTGGNEKLFF
TRBD2,TRBV7-9,TRBJ2-1,.,TGTTCCAGCAGCCTCGTTGGGAGCGGGAGAACGAATGAGCAGTTCTTC,CSSSLVGSGRTNEQFF
TRBD2,TRBV28,TRBJ2-7,.,TGTGCCAGCAGTTTATCCCGTAGCGGGAGGCAGTACTTC,CASSLSRSGRQYF
TRBD1,TRBV18,TRBJ2-5,.,TGTGCCAGCTCACCAACACAGGGGGCGGGAGAGACCCAGTACTTC,CASSPTQGAGETQYF
TRBD1,TRBV19,TRBJ2-7,.,TGTGCCAGTAGTATATCGGGGACAGGGATCGACGAGCAGTACTTC,CASSISGTGIDEQYF
.,TRBV5-6,TRBJ2-3,.,TGTGCCAGCAGCTTGGCCCTGGGACAACCCACAGATACGCAGTATTTT,CASSLALGQPTDTQYF
.,TRBV7-9,TRBJ1-4,.,TGTTCCAGCAGCTCCTTACAGGGATTGCTCGGGGAAAAACTGTTTTTT,CSSSSLQGLLGEKLFF
.,TRBV25-1,TRBJ2-5,.,TGTGCCAGCAGTGACCCAACCGGACTGGCCGAGACCCAGTACTTC,CASSDPTGLAETQYF
TRBD1,TRBV27,TRBJ1-1,once,TGTGCCAGCAGTTTACAGGGGGCGATCAACACTGAAGCTTTCTTT,CASSLQGAINTEAFF
TRBD1,TRBV30,TRBJ1-4,few,TGTGCCTGGAAAGTCCCCAGGGGGTATGAAAAACTGTTTTTT,CAWKVPRGYEKLFF
TRBD2,TRBV6-6,TRBJ2-3,few,TGTGCCAGCAGTCGACTAGCGGGAAGCACAGATACGCAGTATTTT,CASSRLAGSTDTQYF
TRBD1,TRBV18,TRBJ2-2,.,TGTGCCAGCTCCCCAATAGGACAGGGGAACACCGGGGAGCTGTTTTTT,CASSPIGQGNTGELFF
.,TRBV21-1,TRBJ2-1,once,TGTGCCAGCAGCAAAGCGATCGAGTGCTGCTCCAATGAGCAGTTCTTC,CASSKAIECCSNEQFF
.,TRBV9,TRBJ1-1,.,TGTGCCAGCAGCGTAGATAGCGGCCGCATGAACACTGAAGCTTTCTTT,CASSVDSGRMNTEAFF
.,TRBV19,TRBJ1-1,few,TGTGCCAGTACCATTGCTTCAGGAACTGAAGCTTTCTTT,CASTIASGTEAFF
.,TRBV28,TRBJ2-1,once,TGTGCCAGCAGTTTGGGTAGCCTTGGAAAGAATGAGCAGTTCTTC,CASSLGSLGKNEQFF
TRBD1,TRBV6-1,TRBJ1-4,.,TGTGCCAGCAGTGAACGCAGGGGGGAAAAACTGTTTTTT,CASSERRGEKLFF
.,TRBV29-1,TRBJ1-2,few,TGCAGCGTTGAAACTATGGGGGACACCTGGGGTGGCTACACCTTC,CSVETMGDTWGGYTF
.,TRBV25-1,TRBJ1-5,.,TGTGCCAGCAGTGATGCCACGGCGGGCGGCTTTCTGCCCCAGCATTTT,CASSDATAGGFLPQHF
.,TRBV7-6,TRBJ2-2,.,TGTGCCAGCAGCCCAGAAGGGGCCCCCGGGGAGCTGTTTTTT,CASSPEGAPGELFF
TRBD1,TRBV7-8,TRBJ1-2,few,TGTGCCAGCAGCACCTTCGGACAGGGGGCTTCTGGCTACACCTTC,CASSTFGQGASGYTF
.,TRBV6-1,TRBJ1-6,once,TGTGCCAGCATGTCGAACGGAGGTTCACCCCTCCACTTT,CASMSNGGSPLHF
TRBD2,TRBV7-9,TRBJ2-1,once,TGTGCCAGCAGCTTTACACTAGCGGGTATTCTAAATGAGCAGTTCTTC,CASSFTLAGILNEQFF
TRBD1,TRBV7-2,TRBJ1-3,.,TGTGCCAGCAGCAGACACGGGACAGCTGGAAACACCATATATTTT,CASSRHGTAGNTIYF
.,TRBV2,TRBJ2-4,.,TGTGCCAGCAGTGAAGCGGGGCAGGGCCTAGCCAAAAACATTCAGTACTTC,CASSEAGQGLAKNIQYF
.,TRBV2,TRBJ2-2,.,TGTGCCAGCAGGCTAGAAAACACCGGGGAGCTGTTTTTT,CASRLENTGELFF
TRBD2,TRBV27,TRBJ2-2,.,TGTGCCAGCAGTTCCGATGCCGGGACTAGCTCCCCTGCCGGGGAGCTGTTTTTT,CASSSDAGTSSPAGELFF
.,TRBV6-6,TRBJ2-5,few,TGTGCCAGCAGTGTAGCAGTCCAAGAGACCCAGTACTTC,CASSVAVQETQYF
TRBD2,TRBV5-1,TRBJ2-1,.,TGCGCCAGCAGCCCTATCCCTCCACTAGCGGGGGGCTCCTACAATGAGCAGTTCTTC,CASSPIPPLAGGSYNEQFF